The clone carrying this T cell receptor (beta chain) was recorded many times. Its antigen is not known. Trimming cost V 6 bases and J 2 bases; bases outside gene matches: 10. The CDR3 has 15 residues. Germline V gene sequence: CDR1 SGHAT, CDR2 FQNNGV. Breast cancer patients provided tissue from their axillary draining lymph nodes. The sample is drawn from a study of breast tumors, draining lymph nodes, adjacent tissues. Findings and limits, study-wide: Findings are consistent with lymph node origin and intratumoral expansion of most tumor T cells. Tumor T cell lymph node origin was a supported hypothesis, not proven.

Each CDR3 protein gets one entry after TCRdb re-called the multiplex PCR reads with MiXCR. The sample records approximately 300,000 distinct CDR3 sequences, about 33% being singletons. The rearrangement uses TRBV11-2 and TRBJ2-7; 7 bases map to TRBD2. The receptor's source is a female donor with breast cancer. Some clones in this sample may be carry-over from other donors' samples. Material for sequencing was axillary lymph node tissue. The CDR3 nucleotides are TGTGCCAGCAGGCGGGACCTGACTAGCACCTACGAGCAGTACTTC. It yields the protein CASRRDLTSTYEQYF.